A selection of T cell receptor beta chains follows, all from one sample in a study of cytomegalovirus exposure and HLA in healthy donors. Sequencing used immunoSEQ multiplex PCR; TCRdb keeps in-frame clones, though not all of them. This table has some 98,000 clones, around 77% appearing once. The sample was PBMCs. The receptors stem from a female donor in good health and CMV-seronegative. The CDR3 runs from the conserved cysteine through the conserved F or W. The order of the fields is J gene, clone size, V gene, D gene, CDR3 protein, CDR3 DNA. A D gene is named only where the DNA matches it firmly. The size of a clone is reported for some rows only, either as once, few or many, or as a class for expanded clones.

TRBJ2-3,.,TRBV19,TRBD2,CASSPTTSGGTDTQYF,TGTGCCAGTAGTCCGACGACTAGCGGGGGTACAGATACGCAGTATTTT
TRBJ2-7,.,TRBV6-1,TRBD1,CASSDPGQGEQYF,TGTGCCAGCAGTGACCCGGGACAGGGCGAGCAGTACTTC
TRBJ1-1,.,TRBV11-2,.,CASSPRGWTRGMNTEAFF,TGTGCCAGCAGCCCTCGGGGTTGGACAAGGGGGATGAACACTGAAGCTTTCTTT
TRBJ1-3,.,TRBV12-5,.,CASGFWQGRKISGNTIYF,TGTGCTAGTGGTTTTTGGCAGGGCCGCAAAATCTCTGGAAACACCATATATTTT
TRBJ2-1,.,TRBV5-6,.,CASSPGLPNDEQFF,TGTGCCAGCAGCCCTGGACTACCCAACGATGAGCAGTTCTTC
TRBJ1-1,.,TRBV6-1,.,CASSSSGGLAFF,TGTGCCAGCAGTTCCTCGGGGGGTCTAGCTTTCTTT
TRBJ2-7,.,TRBV19,.,CASSMAASYEQYF,TGTGCCAGTAGTATGGCCGCCTCCTACGAGCAGTACTTC
TRBJ2-1,.,TRBV5-1,.,CASSFGGGFGTNEQFF,TGCGCCAGCAGCTTTGGAGGAGGATTTGGGACAAATGAGCAGTTCTTC
TRBJ2-5,.,TRBV10-2,TRBD1,CASSDTGAGETQYF,TGCGCCAGCAGTGATACAGGGGCGGGCGAGACCCAGTACTTC
TRBJ1-2,few,TRBV5-1,TRBD1,CASSVGQGYGYTF,TGCGCCAGCAGCGTGGGACAGGGGTATGGCTACACCTTC
TRBJ2-7,.,TRBV19,.,CASSTWDQRDEQYF,TGTGCCAGTAGTACCTGGGACCAGCGGGACGAGCAGTACTTC
TRBJ2-3,.,TRBV28,.,CASSFQAIRAPPDTQYF,TGTGCCAGCAGTTTCCAAGCGATACGTGCCCCTCCAGATACGCAGTATTTT
TRBJ1-1,.,TRBV11-2,.,CASSPELGRTEAFF,TGTGCCAGCAGCCCGGAGTTGGGGCGCACTGAAGCTTTCTTT
TRBJ2-1,.,TRBV18,TRBD1,CASSPSGLGDRGRNEQFF,TGTGCCAGCTCACCATCGGGACTGGGGGACAGGGGGCGAAATGAGCAGTTCTTC
TRBJ1-5,.,TRBV21-1,.,CASPLSNQPQHF,TGTGCCAGCCCCCTGTCTAATCAGCCCCAGCATTTT
TRBJ2-3,.,TRBV28,.,CASRREFYTQYF,TGTGCCAGCAGGCGAGAGTTTTATACGCAGTATTTT
TRBJ1-2,few,TRBV4-3,TRBD1,CASSQDFTQGAGYTF,TGCGCCAGCAGCCAAGATTTTACACAGGGGGCTGGCTACACCTTC
TRBJ2-2,.,TRBV28,TRBD2,CASSLITTGGTGELFF,TGTGCCAGCAGTTTAATTACGACGGGAGGCACCGGGGAGCTGTTTTTT
TRBJ1-6,.,TRBV11-1,TRBD1,CASSDRTGHNSPLHF,TGTGCCAGCAGCGACCGGACAGGGCATAATTCACCCCTCCACTTT
TRBJ1-3,.,TRBV28,TRBD1,CASVQGAVSSGNTIYF,TGTGCCAGCGTGCAGGGGGCGGTAAGCTCTGGAAACACCATATATTTT
TRBJ2-3,.,TRBV27,.,CASSLSPNTDTQYF,TGTGCCAGCAGTTTATCGCCTAACACAGATACGCAGTATTTT
TRBJ2-1,once,TRBV11-1,TRBD2,CASSSSGTTYNEQFF,TGTGCCAGCAGCTCCAGCGGGACCACTTACAATGAGCAGTTCTTC
TRBJ2-5,.,TRBV5-1,TRBD2,CASRLTSGRARETQYF,TGCGCCAGCAGGCTAACTAGCGGGAGGGCTCGGGAGACCCAGTACTTC
TRBJ1-2,.,TRBV28,.,CASKPGTSPNYGYTF,TGTGCCAGCAAGCCCGGGACATCACCAAACTATGGCTACACCTTC
TRBJ1-4,.,TRBV5-1,.,CASSLEGQGSEKLFF,TGCGCCAGCAGCTTGGAGGGCCAGGGCAGCGAAAAACTGTTTTTT
TRBJ2-7,.,TRBV28,TRBD2,CASSSNQRETSSYEQYF,TGTGCCAGCAGTTCTAATCAGCGGGAAACCTCGTCCTACGAGCAGTACTTC
TRBJ1-4,.,TRBV7-2,.,CASSFMGADNEKLFF,TGTGCCAGCAGCTTCATGGGGGCGGATAATGAAAAACTGTTTTTT
TRBJ2-7,.,TRBV6-5,TRBD2,CASSYSRLAATYEQYF,TGTGCCAGCAGTTACTCCCGACTAGCGGCCACCTACGAGCAGTACTTC
TRBJ2-3,.,TRBV29-1,TRBD1,CSVADRGSTDTQYF,TGCAGCGTTGCCGACAGGGGCTCCACAGATACGCAGTATTTT
TRBJ1-2,.,TRBV19,TRBD1,CASSIGYRGYGYTF,TGTGCCAGTAGTATAGGGTACAGGGGCTATGGCTACACCTTC
TRBJ1-5,few,TRBV21-1,.,CASSKAAGVGNQPQHF,TGTGCCAGCAGCAAAGCGGCAGGGGTGGGGAATCAGCCCCAGCATTTT
TRBJ1-1,.,TRBV12-1,.,CASSSVQGAKRAFF,TGTGCCAGCAGCTCTGTACAGGGGGCGAAAAGAGCTTTCTTT
TRBJ2-7,.,TRBV7-2,.,CASSLRLTTYEQYF,TGTGCCAGCAGCTTAAGACTGACTACCTACGAGCAGTACTTC
TRBJ2-1,.,TRBV5-4,.,CASSPDSPVHEQFF,TGTGCCAGCAGCCCGGACAGCCCGGTCCATGAGCAGTTCTTC
TRBJ2-1,.,TRBV6-1,TRBD1,CASARGGGYNEQFF,TGTGCCAGCGCCAGAGGGGGCGGCTACAATGAGCAGTTCTTC
TRBJ1-3,few,TRBV21-1,.,CASSIPPLQGPVAGNTIYF,TGTGCCAGCAGCATACCCCCCTTACAGGGACCTGTGGCTGGAAACACCATATATTTT
TRBJ2-1,.,TRBV15,.,CATSLGGDRPFF,TGTGCCACCAGCCTCGGAGGAGACAGGCCGTTCTTC
TRBJ2-7,.,TRBV6-1,TRBD1,CASSGRDSSSYEQYF,TGTGCCAGCAGTGGAAGGGACAGCAGCTCCTACGAGCAGTACTTC
TRBJ2-7,.,TRBV7-2,.,CASSLGRDTGEQYF,TGTGCCAGCAGCTTAGGCAGGGACACGGGCGAGCAGTACTTC
TRBJ1-4,once,TRBV28,.,CASSPRLREGEKLFF,TGTGCCAGCAGTCCCCGACTCAGGGAAGGTGAAAAACTGTTTTTT
TRBJ2-7,once,TRBV2,.,CASPTQYF,TGTGCCAGCCCAACACAGTACTTC
TRBJ2-5,few,TRBV14,.,CASSQLLTGGLAGAPSETQYF,TGTGCCAGCAGCCAACTATTGACAGGGGGCCTAGCGGGAGCCCCCTCGGAGACCCAGTACTTC
TRBJ1-4,.,TRBV5-4,TRBD1,CASSSRTGGSGEKLFF,TGTGCCAGCAGCTCCCGGACAGGGGGCTCAGGTGAAAAACTGTTTTTT
TRBJ1-1,.,TRBV7-3,.,CASSFGLDTEAFF,TGTGCCAGCAGCTTTGGGCTTGACACTGAAGCTTTCTTT
TRBJ2-7,once,TRBV5-4,.,CAYGQTIWEQYF,TGTGCTTACGGACAGACCATTTGGGAGCAGTACTTC
TRBJ1-1,.,TRBV19,TRBD1,CASRGQALMNTEAFF,TGTGCCAGTAGGGGACAGGCACTAATGAACACTGAAGCTTTCTTT
TRBJ1-5,.,TRBV7-6,.,CASSLKAGGTQPQHF,TGTGCCAGCAGCTTAAAGGCGGGGGGCACTCAGCCCCAGCATTTT
TRBJ1-4,.,TRBV9,.,CASSPRQLSEKLFF,TGTGCCAGCAGCCCCCGACAGTTAAGCGAAAAACTGTTTTTT
TRBJ1-5,.,TRBV7-2,TRBD1,CASSPWTGANQPQHF,TGTGCCAGCAGCCCCTGGACAGGAGCCAATCAGCCCCAGCATTTT
TRBJ2-1,.,TRBV5-1,TRBD2,CASSGGTSGGAGSSYNEQFF,TGCGCCAGCAGCGGAGGGACTAGCGGGGGAGCCGGGAGCTCCTACAATGAGCAGTTCTTC
TRBJ2-1,.,TRBV4-3,TRBD1,CASSQDVQGAGNEQFF,TGCGCCAGCAGCCAAGATGTACAGGGGGCAGGGAATGAGCAGTTCTTC
TRBJ2-1,.,TRBV19,.,CASTPRPRESSYNEQFF,TGTGCCAGTACCCCTCGCCCCCGGGAGAGCTCCTACAATGAGCAGTTCTTC
TRBJ2-7,.,TRBV6-5,TRBD1,CASTRGTGYYEQYF,TGTGCCAGCACCCGGGGGACAGGGTACTACGAGCAGTACTTC
TRBJ2-7,.,TRBV9,TRBD2,CASSVGAGTSDGQYF,TGTGCCAGCAGCGTAGGGGCTGGGACTAGCGATGGGCAGTACTTC
TRBJ1-5,.,TRBV30,.,CAWRRSSNQPQHF,TGTGCCTGGAGGAGGAGTAGCAATCAGCCCCAGCATTTT
TRBJ1-5,.,TRBV9,TRBD1,CASSLGQGELDAGQPQHF,TGTGCCAGCAGCCTTGGACAGGGGGAATTGGATGCCGGTCAGCCCCAGCATTTT
TRBJ2-6,.,TRBV11-3,TRBD1,CASSSGQGAGANVLTF,TGTGCCAGCAGCTCGGGACAGGGGGCTGGGGCCAACGTCCTGACTTTC
TRBJ1-3,.,TRBV18,.,CASSTWGQRGGNTIYF,TGTGCCAGCTCAACTTGGGGGCAGCGAGGGGGAAACACCATATATTTT
TRBJ1-2,.,TRBV7-9,.,CASSLQSPGTRFYGYTF,TGTGCCAGCAGCTTACAATCTCCCGGGACACGGTTCTATGGCTACACCTTC
TRBJ2-2,.,TRBV5-1,.,CASSLVVGQGNTGELFF,TGCGCCAGCAGCCTTGTGGTAGGGCAGGGTAACACCGGGGAGCTGTTTTTT